This TCR beta chain was observed in a study of blood T cell repertoires in COVID-19. As originally analysed: Using reference gene primer amplification, nucleated cell counts were estimated. The table came from immunoSEQ multiplex PCR; TCRdb's copy has only in-frame clones and leaves some out. From that table come the V and J calls and clone size; the DNA was used to work out D and trimming. The table lists 150,000 to 200,000 clones, roughly 86% of them singletons. This CDR3 comprises 15 residues. CDR1 LNHDA and CDR2 SQIVND come from the germline V gene (reference sequence). V gave up 4 bases and J gave up 2 bases, with 14 bases separating them.

The origin of this receptor is a woman aged 80 or older in a cohort sampled during active or convalescent COVID-19. V usage is TRBV19 and J usage is TRBJ1-2; possibly TRBD1 for D (6 bases). The sequencing sample was made of peripheral blood. CDR3 in DNA: TGTGCCAGTAGTAGTAGGACAGCTCTAAACTATGGCTACACCTTC. Amino acid sequence: CASSSRTALNYGYTF. Full variable domain (outside the CDR3, taken from reference TRBV19 and TRBJ1-2): DGGITQSPKYLFRKEGQNVTLSCEQNLNHDAMYWYRQDPGQGLRLIYYSQIVNDFQKGDIAEGYSVSREKKESFPLTVTSAQKNPTAFYLCASSSRTALNYGYTFGSGTRLTVV.